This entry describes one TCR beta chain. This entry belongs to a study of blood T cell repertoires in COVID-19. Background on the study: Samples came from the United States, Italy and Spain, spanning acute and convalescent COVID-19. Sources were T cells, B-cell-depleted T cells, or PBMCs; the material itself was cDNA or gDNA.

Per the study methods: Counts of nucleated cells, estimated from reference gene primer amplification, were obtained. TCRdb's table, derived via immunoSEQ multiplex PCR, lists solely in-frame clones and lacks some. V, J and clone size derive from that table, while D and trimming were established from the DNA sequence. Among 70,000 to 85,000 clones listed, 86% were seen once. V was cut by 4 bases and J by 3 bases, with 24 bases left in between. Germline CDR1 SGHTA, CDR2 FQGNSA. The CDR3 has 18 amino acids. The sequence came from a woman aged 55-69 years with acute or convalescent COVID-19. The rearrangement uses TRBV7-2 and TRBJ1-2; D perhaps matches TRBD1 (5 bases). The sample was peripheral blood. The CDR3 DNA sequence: TGTGCCAGCAGCTCTTCACTACTTGGGGGGAGGGGATACTATGGCTACACCTTC. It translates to CASSSSLLGGRGYYGYTF.